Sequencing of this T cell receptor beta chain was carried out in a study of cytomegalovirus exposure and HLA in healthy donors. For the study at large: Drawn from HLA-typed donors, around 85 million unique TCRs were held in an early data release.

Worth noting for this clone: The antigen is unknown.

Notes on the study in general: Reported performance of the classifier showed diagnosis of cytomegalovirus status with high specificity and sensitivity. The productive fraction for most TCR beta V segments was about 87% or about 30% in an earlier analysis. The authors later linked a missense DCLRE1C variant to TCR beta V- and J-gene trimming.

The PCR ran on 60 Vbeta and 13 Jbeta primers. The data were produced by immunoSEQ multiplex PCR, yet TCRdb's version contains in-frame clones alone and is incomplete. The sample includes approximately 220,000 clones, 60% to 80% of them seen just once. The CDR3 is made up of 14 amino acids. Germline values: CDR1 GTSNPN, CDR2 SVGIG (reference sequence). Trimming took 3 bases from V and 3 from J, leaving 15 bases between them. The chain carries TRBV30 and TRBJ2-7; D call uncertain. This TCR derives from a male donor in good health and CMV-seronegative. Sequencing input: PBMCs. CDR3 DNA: TGTGCCTGGAGCGTACCCCCGGTTCGCTACGAGCAGTACTTC. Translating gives CAWSVPPVRYEQYF.